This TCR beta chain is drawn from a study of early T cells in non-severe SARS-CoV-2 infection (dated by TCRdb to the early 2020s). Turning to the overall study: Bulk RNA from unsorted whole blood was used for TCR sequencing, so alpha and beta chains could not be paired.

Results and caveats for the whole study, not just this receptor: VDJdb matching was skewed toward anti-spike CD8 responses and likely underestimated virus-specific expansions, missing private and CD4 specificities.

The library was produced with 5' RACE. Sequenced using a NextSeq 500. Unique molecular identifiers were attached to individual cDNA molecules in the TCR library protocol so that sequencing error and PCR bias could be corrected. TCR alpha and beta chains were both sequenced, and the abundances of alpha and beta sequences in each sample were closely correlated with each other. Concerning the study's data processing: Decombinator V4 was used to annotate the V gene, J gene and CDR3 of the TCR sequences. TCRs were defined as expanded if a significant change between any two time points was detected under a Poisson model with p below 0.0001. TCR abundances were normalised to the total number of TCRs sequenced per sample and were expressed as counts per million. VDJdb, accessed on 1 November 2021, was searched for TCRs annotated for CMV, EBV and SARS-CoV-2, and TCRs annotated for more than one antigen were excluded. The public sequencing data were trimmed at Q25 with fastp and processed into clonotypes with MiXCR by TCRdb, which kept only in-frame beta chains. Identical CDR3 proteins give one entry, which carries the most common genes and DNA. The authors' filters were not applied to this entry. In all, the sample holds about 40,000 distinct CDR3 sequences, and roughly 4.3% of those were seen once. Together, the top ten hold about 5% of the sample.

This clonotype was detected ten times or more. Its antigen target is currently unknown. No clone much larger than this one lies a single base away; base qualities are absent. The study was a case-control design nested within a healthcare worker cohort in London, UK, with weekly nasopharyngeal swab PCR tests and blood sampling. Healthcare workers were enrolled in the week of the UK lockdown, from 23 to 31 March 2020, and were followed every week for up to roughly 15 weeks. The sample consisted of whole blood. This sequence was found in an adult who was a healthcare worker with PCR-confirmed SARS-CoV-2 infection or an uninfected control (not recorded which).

Here is the DNA: TGTGCCAGCAGTTCCCCAACAGGGGTCCAAGAGACCCAGTACTTC. The encoded protein is CASSSPTGVQETQYF. Recombination connected TRBV12-3 or TRBV12-4 to TRBJ2-5; 7 bases in the middle match TRBD1. The germline V end is reduced by 4 bases and the J end by 1 base; junction bases left unmatched: 6. The CDR3 covers 15 residues, taking in both the cysteine and the phenylalanine. Only CDR3 DNA remains: 45 bases, in frame from the first base.